The 11 T cell receptor beta chains below were found in one sample sequenced in a study of control samples from healthy donors and cancer patients. The protocol was immunoSEQ multiplex PCR, while the TCRdb copy is restricted to in-frame clones and leaves out a portion. The sample lists 100,000 to 110,000 clones; 87% were seen once. Sequenced material: blood. These receptors came from a woman between 45 and 60 years old in good health.

This sequence joins TRBV11-3 and TRBJ2-2; D is uncertain. The CDR3 runs 14 residues. The germline V gene has CDR1 SGHNT and CDR2 YENEEA. Trimming took off 5 bases at V and 5 bases at J, with 12 bases between the two ends. The CDR3 loop is CASSPTRVTGELFF. The CDR3 region has the DNA TGTGCCAGCAGCCCGACTCGCGTAACCGGGGAGCTGTTTTTT.

The chain has TRBV7-7 and TRBJ1-1; maybe TRBD1 (5 bases). The CDR3 covers 11 residues. The germline V gene encodes CDR1 SSHAT and CDR2 FNYEAQ (reference sequence). Trimming took 11 bases from V and 11 from J, leaving 18 bases between them. CDR3 sequence (DNA): TGTGCCGTCCTTACGGGGGGAAATGCTTTCTTT. It translates to CAVLTGGNAFF.

This clone was seen only once. The chain recombines TRBV4-3 with TRBJ2-1, with 7 bases lining up with TRBD2. Germline V CDR1 and CDR2: LGHNA, YSLEER. CDR3 length equals 16 residues. V lost 5 bases to trimming and J lost 1 base; unmatched junction nucleotides: 8. CDR3: CASSGDSSGSYNEQFF. CDR3 coding DNA: TGCGCCAGCAGCGGGGATTCTAGCGGATCCTACAATGAGCAGTTCTTC.

This chain uses TRBV10-1 with TRBJ2-2; possibly TRBD2 for D (6 bases). The CDR3 sequence is 14 residues long. CDR1 WNHNN and CDR2 SYGVQD come from the germline V gene (reference sequence). The germline V and J ends were trimmed by 10 bases and 7 bases, with 19 bases remaining between them. The CDR3: CATYPREFNGELFF. Written as DNA, the CDR3 is TGCGCCACCTATCCCCGGGAGTTTAACGGGGAGCTGTTTTTT.

This clone came up once. This sequence joins TRBV4-2 and TRBJ2-5; D is possibly TRBD2 (6 bases). Deletions cut 1 base from V and 5 bases from J, with 11 bases between. There are 14 residues in the CDR3. The germline CDR1 and CDR2 sequences are LGHNA and YNFKEQ. This chain's CDR3 is CASSQGQGGETQYF. In DNA form, the CDR3 reads TGTGCCAGCAGCCAAGGTCAAGGAGGGGAGACCCAGTACTTC.

The CDR3, as DNA: TGTGCCAGCAGTTACATAATCGGTGCCAACTATGGCTACACCTTC. Translating gives CASSYIIGANYGYTF. This chain uses TRBV6-5 with TRBJ1-2, with D unresolved. V lost 2 bases and J 2 bases, leaving 12 bases between the germline ends. The CDR3 totals 15 residues. From germline, CDR1 is MNHEY and CDR2 SVGAGI.

Turning to this clone: The same CDR3 is also encoded by other DNA sequences in this sample. The chain couples TRBV7-3 to TRBJ2-3; 9 bases match TRBD2. Per germline, CDR1 SGHTA and CDR2 FQGTGA. The junction had 9 bases not matched to a gene; V was cut back by 0 bases and J by 2 bases. The CDR3 spans 18 residues. The DNA of the CDR3 is TGTGCCAGCAGCTTAACAGCGGGGGGCGGGGGGACCACAGATACGCAGTATTTT. As protein: CASSLTAGGGGTTDTQYF.

V gene TRBV11-2 combines with J gene TRBJ2-1, with D possibly matching TRBD1 (5 bases). The germline V gene encodes CDR1 SGHAT and CDR2 FQNNGV. Trimming took off 0 bases at V and 9 bases at J, with 15 bases between the two ends. The CDR3 is 15 amino acids. CDR3 sequence: CASSLDPGRRVEQFF. The CDR3, as DNA: TGTGCCAGCAGCTTAGATCCAGGGCGAAGGGTTGAGCAGTTCTTC.

The V and J genes are TRBV7-3 and TRBJ2-1, with D tentatively TRBD2 (5 bases). CDR1 and CDR2 from the germline V gene are SGHTA and FQGTGA. The CDR3 runs to 14 residues. V was shortened by 5 bases and J by 7 bases, with 15 bases between the two germline ends. CDR3: CASSPGLAWNEQFF. The CDR3 DNA sequence: TGTGCCAGCAGCCCCGGACTCGCCTGGAATGAGCAGTTCTTC.

The chain links TRBV30 to TRBJ2-5; TRBD2 matches 10 bases. Unmatched junction bases numbered 9, after V lost 5 bases and J lost 3 bases. Germline CDR1 is GTSNPN and CDR2 is SVGIG (reference sequence). This CDR3 comprises 15 residues. CDR3 in amino acids: CAWGGAGGLEETQYF. The CDR3 DNA sequence: TGTGCCTGGGGGGGAGCGGGAGGGTTAGAAGAGACCCAGTACTTC.

The chain uses TRBV6-4 and TRBJ2-1; 7 nucleotides line up with TRBD2. V shed 2 bases, J shed 6 bases, and the junction held 1 base outside the gene matches. The germline CDR1 and CDR2 sequences are MRHNA and SNTAGT. This CDR3 is 13 amino acids long. CDR3 coding DNA: TGTGCCAGCAGTGACCGGACTAGCAATGAGCAGTTCTTC. It yields the protein CASSDRTSNEQFF.